This T cell receptor (beta chain) was recorded in a study of early T cells in non-severe SARS-CoV-2 infection. Study-wide context: Bulk RNA taken from unsorted whole blood was sequenced, leaving chains unpaired. Study-wide results and caveats: The study's VDJdb matching favored anti-spike CD8 responses and missed private and CD4 specificities.

Unique molecular identifiers were affixed to single, distinct cDNA molecules. TCRdb reanalysed the 5' RACE reads using MiXCR and keeps one entry per CDR3 protein. The profile shows 30,000 to 45,000 distinct CDR3 sequences, less than 7% of them singletons. The CDR3 runs to 15 residues. Germline CDR1 and CDR2: LNHNV and YYDKDF (reference sequence). The V and J ends lost 5 bases and 2 bases respectively, with 16 bases between them. Comments on this clonotype: The antigen remains unidentified.

Material: whole blood, obtained at baseline. This TCR came from an adult who was a healthcare worker with PCR-confirmed SARS-CoV-2 infection or an uninfected control (not recorded which). The chain has TRBV15 and TRBJ2-7; TRBD2 is a possible D gene (8 bases). CDR3 region: CATSLGRGLTYEQYF. In DNA, the CDR3 is TGTGCCACCAGCCTCGGGAGGGGGCTGACCTACGAGCAGTACTTC.